This T cell receptor (beta chain) was recovered during a study of T cell responses to AZD1222 COVID-19 vaccine. The CDR3 has 15 amino acids. With 5 bases removed from V and 3 bases from J, the gap between germline ends came to 15 bases. Germline-derived CDR1 and CDR2 are ENHRY and SYGVKD. Points on this clone: Antigen unknown.

General study points: The donor group comprised mostly white British people and more females; the analysis possibly underestimated clonal diversity. Researchers report vaccine-associated CD4 TCRs spanning spike, with dominance at 160-218 and 743-854.

Sequencing was performed with immunoSEQ multiplex PCR; in TCRdb, only in-frame clones are kept and a portion is missing. The data hold about 100,000 clones, with about 90% observed a single time. The chain links TRBV10-3 to TRBJ2-3; perhaps TRBD1 as D (6 bases). This clonotype was sampled from an adult in good health. Specimen: peripheral blood, collected on day 0 of AZD1222 vaccination. CDR3 residues: CAISPRQAPTDTQYF. CDR3 bases: TGTGCCATCAGTCCTCGACAGGCCCCTACAGATACGCAGTATTTT.